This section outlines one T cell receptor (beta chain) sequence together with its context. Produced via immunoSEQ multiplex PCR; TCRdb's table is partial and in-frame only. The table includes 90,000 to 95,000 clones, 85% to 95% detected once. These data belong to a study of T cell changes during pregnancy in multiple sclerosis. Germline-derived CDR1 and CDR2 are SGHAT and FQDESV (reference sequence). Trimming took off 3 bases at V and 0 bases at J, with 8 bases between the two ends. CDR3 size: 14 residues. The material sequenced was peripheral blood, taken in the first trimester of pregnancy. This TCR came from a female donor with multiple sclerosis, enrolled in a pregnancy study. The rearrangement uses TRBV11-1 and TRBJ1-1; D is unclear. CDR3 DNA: TGTGCCAGCAGCTTGGTTAGCATGAACACTGAAGCTTTCTTT. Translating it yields CASSLVSMNTEAFF. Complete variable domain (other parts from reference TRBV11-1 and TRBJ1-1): EAEVAQSPRYKITEKSQAVAFWCDPISGHATLYWYRQILGQGPELLVQFQDESVVDDSQLPKDRFSAERLKGVDSTLKIQPAELGDSAMYLCASSLVSMNTEAFFGQGTRLTVV.